Sequencing of this T cell receptor (beta chain) was carried out in a study of T cell responses to AZD1222 COVID-19 vaccine. Concerning this clone: Antigen unknown.

Measured with immunoSEQ multiplex PCR; TCRdb has only the in-frame clones, and not every one. The profile covers 140,000 to 150,000 clones, with around 92% appearing a single time and roughly 3.3% taken by the ten largest. Overall study findings and caveats: Donors skewed white British and female; clonal diversity was possibly underestimated. In the spike-specific TCR repertoire, nearly half reportedly target unmutated variant regions.

Per germline, CDR1 SGHTA and CDR2 FQGNSA. The V gene end was trimmed by 5 bases and the J gene end by 6 bases; junction bases not matched to a gene: 11. The CDR3 contains 15 residues. Samples with a second dose at about 4 or about 12 weeks were pooled together. Sequencing used peripheral blood, obtained 28 days after the second AZD1222 dose. The receptor was derived from an adult who received the AZD1222 COVID-19 vaccine. V gene TRBV7-2 combines with J gene TRBJ2-5; TRBD2 matches 8 bases. In DNA, the CDR3 is TGTGCCAGCAGCACAGGAACCAGCGGGGGAAAGACCCAGTACTTC. Encoded protein: CASSTGTSGGKTQYF.